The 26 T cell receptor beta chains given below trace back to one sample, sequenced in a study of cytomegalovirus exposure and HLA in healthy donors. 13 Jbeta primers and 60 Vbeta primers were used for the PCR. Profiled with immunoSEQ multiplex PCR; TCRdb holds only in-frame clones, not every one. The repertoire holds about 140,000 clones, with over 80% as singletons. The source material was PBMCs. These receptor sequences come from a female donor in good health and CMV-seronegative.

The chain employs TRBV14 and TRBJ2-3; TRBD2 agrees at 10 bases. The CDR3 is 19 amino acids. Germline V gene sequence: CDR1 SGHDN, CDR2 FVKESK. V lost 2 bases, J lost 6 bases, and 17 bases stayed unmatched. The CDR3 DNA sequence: TGTGCCAGCAGCCAATCTACGGGACTAGCGCCTAATTGGAGGGATACGCAGTATTTT. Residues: CASSQSTGLAPNWRDTQYF.

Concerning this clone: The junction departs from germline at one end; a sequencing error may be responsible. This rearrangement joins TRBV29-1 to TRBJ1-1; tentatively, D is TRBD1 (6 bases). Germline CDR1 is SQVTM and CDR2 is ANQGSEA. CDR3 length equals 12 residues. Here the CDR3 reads CSVQGSNAEAFF. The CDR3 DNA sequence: TGCAGCGTCCAGGGGTCGAACGCTGAAGCTTTCTTT.

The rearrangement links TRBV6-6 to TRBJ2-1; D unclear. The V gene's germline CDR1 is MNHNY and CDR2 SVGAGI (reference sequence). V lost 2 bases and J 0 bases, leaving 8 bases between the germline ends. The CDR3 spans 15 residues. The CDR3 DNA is TGTGCCAGCAGTTACGGCCAGTCCTCCTACAATGAGCAGTTCTTC. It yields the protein CASSYGQSSYNEQFF.

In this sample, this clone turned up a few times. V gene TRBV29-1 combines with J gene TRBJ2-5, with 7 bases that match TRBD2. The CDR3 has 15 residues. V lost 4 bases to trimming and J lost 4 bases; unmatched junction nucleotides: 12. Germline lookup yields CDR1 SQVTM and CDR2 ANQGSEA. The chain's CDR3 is CSVAGGLYLGETQYF. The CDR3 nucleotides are TGCAGCGTTGCCGGGGGACTATACCTCGGAGAGACCCAGTACTTC.

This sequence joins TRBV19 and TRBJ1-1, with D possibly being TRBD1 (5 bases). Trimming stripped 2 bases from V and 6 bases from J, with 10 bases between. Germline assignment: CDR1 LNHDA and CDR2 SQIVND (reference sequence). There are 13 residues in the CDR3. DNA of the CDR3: TGTGCCAGTAGTATAAGGGCGGGGCCTGAAGCTTTCTTT. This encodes CASSIRAGPEAFF.

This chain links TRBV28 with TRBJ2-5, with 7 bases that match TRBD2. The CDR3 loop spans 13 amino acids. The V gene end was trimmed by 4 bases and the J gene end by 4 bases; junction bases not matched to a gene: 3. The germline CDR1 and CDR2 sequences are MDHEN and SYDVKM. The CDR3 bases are TGTGCCAGCAGTTGGGGGGGGTCAGAGACCCAGTACTTC. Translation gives CASSWGGSETQYF.

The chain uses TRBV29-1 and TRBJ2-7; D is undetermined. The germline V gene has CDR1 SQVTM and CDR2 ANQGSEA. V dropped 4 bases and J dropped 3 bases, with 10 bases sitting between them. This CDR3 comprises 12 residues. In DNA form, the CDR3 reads TGCAGCGTTGTGGCGGAAAACTACGAGCAGTACTTC. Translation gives CSVVAENYEQYF.

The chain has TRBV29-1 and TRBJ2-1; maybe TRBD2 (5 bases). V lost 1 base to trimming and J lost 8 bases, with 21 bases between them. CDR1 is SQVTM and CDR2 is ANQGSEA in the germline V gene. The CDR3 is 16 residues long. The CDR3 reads CSVEGLEGVARDEQFF. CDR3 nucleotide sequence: TGCAGCGTTGAAGGACTTGAGGGAGTTGCGCGGGATGAGCAGTTCTTC.

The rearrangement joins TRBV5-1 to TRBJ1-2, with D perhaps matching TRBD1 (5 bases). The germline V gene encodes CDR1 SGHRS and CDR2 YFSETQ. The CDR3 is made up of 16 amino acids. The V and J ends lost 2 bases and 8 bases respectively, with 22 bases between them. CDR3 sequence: CASSFSSGGAERGYTF. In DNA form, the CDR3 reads TGCGCCAGCAGCTTCTCATCCGGCGGGGCGGAAAGGGGCTACACCTTC.

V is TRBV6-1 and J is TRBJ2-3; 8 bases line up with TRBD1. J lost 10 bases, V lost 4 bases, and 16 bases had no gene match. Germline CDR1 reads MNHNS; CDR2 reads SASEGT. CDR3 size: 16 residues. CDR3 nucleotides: TGTGCCAGCAGTGGGGGGCGGGGCCCAATACAGGGGGCGCAGTATTTT. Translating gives CASSGGRGPIQGAQYF.

This CDR3 reads CASSDGGNTGELFF. DNA for the CDR3: TGTGCCAGCAGCGACGGAGGGAACACCGGGGAGCTGTTTTTT. The V and J genes are TRBV6-5 and TRBJ2-2, with TRBD2 as a possible D gene (5 bases). The CDR3 extends over 14 amino acids. The germline V and J ends were trimmed by 6 bases and 1 base, with 9 bases remaining between them. CDR1 and CDR2 (germline): MNHEY, SVGAGI.

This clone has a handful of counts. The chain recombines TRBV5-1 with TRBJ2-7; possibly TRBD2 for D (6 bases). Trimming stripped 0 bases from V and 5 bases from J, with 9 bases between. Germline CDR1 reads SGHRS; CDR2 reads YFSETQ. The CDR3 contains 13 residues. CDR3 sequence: CASSLVGGNEQYF. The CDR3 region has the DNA TGCGCCAGCAGCTTGGTAGGAGGGAACGAGCAGTACTTC. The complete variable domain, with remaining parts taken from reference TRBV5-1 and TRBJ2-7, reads KAGVTQTPRYLIKTRGQQVTLSCSPISGHRSVSWYQQTPGQGLQFLFEYFSETQRNKGNFPGRFSGRQFSNSRSEMNVSTLELGDSALYLCASSLVGGNEQYFGPGTRLTVT.

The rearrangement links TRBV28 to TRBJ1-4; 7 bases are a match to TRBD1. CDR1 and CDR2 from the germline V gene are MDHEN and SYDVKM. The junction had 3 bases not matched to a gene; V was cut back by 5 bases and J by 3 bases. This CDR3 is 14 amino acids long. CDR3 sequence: CASSTGQSNEKLFF. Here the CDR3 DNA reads TGTGCCAGCAGTACGGGACAGTCTAATGAAAAACTGTTTTTT.

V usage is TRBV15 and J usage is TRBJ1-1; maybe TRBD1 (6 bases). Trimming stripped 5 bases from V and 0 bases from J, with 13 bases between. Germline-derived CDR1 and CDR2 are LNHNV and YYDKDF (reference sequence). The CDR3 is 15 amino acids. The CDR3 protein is CATSYSTGVNTEAFF. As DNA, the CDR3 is TGTGCCACCAGCTATTCGACAGGCGTGAACACTGAAGCTTTCTTT.

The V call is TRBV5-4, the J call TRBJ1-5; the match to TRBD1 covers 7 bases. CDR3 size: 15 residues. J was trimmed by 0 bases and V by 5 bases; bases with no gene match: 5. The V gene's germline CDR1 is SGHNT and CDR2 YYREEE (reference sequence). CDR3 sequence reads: CASSQGGSSNQPQHF. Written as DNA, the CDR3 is TGTGCCAGCAGTCAGGGGGGCAGTAGCAATCAGCCCCAGCATTTT.

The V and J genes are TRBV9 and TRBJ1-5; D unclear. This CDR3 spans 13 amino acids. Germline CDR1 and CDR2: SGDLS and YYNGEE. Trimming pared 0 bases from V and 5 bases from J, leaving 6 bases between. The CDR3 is CASSVGTDQPQHF. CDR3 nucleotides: TGTGCCAGCAGCGTAGGTACAGATCAGCCCCAGCATTTT.

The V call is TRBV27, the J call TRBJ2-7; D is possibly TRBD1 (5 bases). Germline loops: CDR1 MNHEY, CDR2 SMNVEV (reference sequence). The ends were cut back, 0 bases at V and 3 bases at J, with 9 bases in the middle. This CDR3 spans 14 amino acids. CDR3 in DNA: TGTGCCAGCAGTTTATCCGCAGGGTTCTACGAGCAGTACTTC. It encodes CASSLSAGFYEQYF.

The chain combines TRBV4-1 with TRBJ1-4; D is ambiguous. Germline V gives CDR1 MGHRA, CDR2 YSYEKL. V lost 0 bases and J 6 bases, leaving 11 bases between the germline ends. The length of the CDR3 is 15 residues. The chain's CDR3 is CASSQEGREYEKLFF. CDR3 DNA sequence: TGCGCCAGCAGCCAAGAGGGGAGGGAGTATGAAAAACTGTTTTTT.

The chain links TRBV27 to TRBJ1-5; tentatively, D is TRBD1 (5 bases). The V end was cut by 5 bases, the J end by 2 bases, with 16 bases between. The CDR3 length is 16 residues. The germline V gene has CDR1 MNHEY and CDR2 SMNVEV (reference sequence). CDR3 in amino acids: CASSTLTGFGNQPQHF. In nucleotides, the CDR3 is TGTGCCAGCAGTACACTCACAGGATTCGGCAATCAGCCCCAGCATTTT.

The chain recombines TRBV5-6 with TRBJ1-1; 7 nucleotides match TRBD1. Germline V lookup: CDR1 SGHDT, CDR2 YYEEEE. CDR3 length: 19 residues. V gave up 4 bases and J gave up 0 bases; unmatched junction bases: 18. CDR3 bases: TGTGCCAGCAGCCCTCGGTCTTCTGACAGGGCCTCCCTGAACACTGAAGCTTTCTTT. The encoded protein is CASSPRSSDRASLNTEAFF.

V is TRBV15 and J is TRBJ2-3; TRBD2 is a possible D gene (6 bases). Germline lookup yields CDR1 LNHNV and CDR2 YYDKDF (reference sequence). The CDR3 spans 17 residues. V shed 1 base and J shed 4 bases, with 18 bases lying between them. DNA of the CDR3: TGTGCCACCAGCAGAGTAGGAACAGCGGGCGGTCCAGATACGCAGTATTTT. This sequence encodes CATSRVGTAGGPDTQYF.

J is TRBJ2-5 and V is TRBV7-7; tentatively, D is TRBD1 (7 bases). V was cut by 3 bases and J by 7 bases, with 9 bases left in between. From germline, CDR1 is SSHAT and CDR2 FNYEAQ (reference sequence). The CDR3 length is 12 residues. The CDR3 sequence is CASSFQGGTQYF. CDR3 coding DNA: TGTGCCAGCAGCTTTCAGGGGGGGACCCAGTACTTC.

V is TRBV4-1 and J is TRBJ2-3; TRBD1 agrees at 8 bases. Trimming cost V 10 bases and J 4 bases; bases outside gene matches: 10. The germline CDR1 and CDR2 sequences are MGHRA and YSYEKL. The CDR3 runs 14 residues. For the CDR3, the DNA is TGCGCCACCGGGGCAGGGGGCTTTTCAGATACGCAGTATTTT. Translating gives CATGAGGFSDTQYF.

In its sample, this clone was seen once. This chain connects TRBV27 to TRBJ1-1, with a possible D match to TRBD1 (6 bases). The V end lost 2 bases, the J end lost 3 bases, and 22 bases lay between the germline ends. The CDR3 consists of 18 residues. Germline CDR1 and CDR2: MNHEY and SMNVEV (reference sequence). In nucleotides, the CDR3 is TGTGCCAGCAGTTTAACGTCGCGTCGGGGGGCGCCTCACACTGAAGCTTTCTTT. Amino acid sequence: CASSLTSRRGAPHTEAFF.

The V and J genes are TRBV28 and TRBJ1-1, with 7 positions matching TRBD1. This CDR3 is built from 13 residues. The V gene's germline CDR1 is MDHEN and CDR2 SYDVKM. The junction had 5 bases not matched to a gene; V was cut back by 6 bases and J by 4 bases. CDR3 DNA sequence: TGTGCCAGCAGCAGAGACAGGGTCACTGAAGCTTTCTTT. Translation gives CASSRDRVTEAFF.

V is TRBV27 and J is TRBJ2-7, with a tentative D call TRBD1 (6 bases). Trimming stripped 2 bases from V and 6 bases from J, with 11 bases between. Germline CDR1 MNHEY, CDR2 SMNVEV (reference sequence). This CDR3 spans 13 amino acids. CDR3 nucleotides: TGTGCCAGCAGTTTAGTCCAGGGGAGCGAGCAGTACTTC. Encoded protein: CASSLVQGSEQYF.